The sequence of this T cell receptor beta chain was determined in a study of blood T cell repertoires in COVID-19. Across the study: The samples span acute and convalescent COVID-19 from the United States, Italy and Spain.

Trimming removed 1 base from V and 3 bases from J; junction bases left unmatched: 8. The CDR3 extends over 17 amino acids. Germline V lookup: CDR1 ENHRY, CDR2 SYGVKD. This clone appeared once. Authors' methods: It was from reference gene primer amplification that nucleated cell counts were estimated. Clones were read by immunoSEQ multiplex PCR, and TCRdb kept only the in-frame ones, dropping some. V and J calls and clone size are given by that table; D and trimming were obtained from the DNA. The sample includes 400,000 or so clones, 88% of them seen just once. The sequence came from a middle-aged woman with acute COVID-19. This chain links TRBV10-3 with TRBJ2-3; 9 bases line up with TRBD2. Material for sequencing was PBMCs or T cells enriched from blood (not recorded which). In DNA, the CDR3 is TGTGCCATCAGTGAGTGGGAAGGCGGGGGGGCTACAGATACGCAGTATTTT. Protein product: CAISEWEGGGATDTQYF.